Presented here are 5 T cell receptor beta chains from one specimen sequenced in a study of CD8+ T cells in alopecia areata. Sequencing used cDNA as its template, made by extracting RNA and reverse transcribing it. The repertoire was sequenced with immunoSEQ multiplex PCR; TCRdb's copy has only in-frame clones and lacks some. The sample has about 140,000 clones; 65% to 90% are singletons. Specified treatment: oral pan-JAK inhibitor, 5-10 mg twice daily. Specimen: CD8+ T cells sorted from blood, collected at week 4, from a patient treated with tofacitinib. The receptors derive from a human donor with alopecia areata.

The J gene is TRBJ2-1, the V gene TRBV4-2; D is undetermined. The V end was cut by 6 bases, the J end by 8 bases, with 11 bases between. In germline, CDR1 is LGHNA, CDR2 YNFKEQ. The CDR3 totals 12 residues. DNA for the CDR3: TGTGCCAGCAGTAACCGAGAAGATGAGCAGTTCTTC. Its translation: CASSNREDEQFF.

This chain connects TRBV29-1 to TRBJ2-1; TRBD1 aligns across 9 bases. CDR3 length: 14 residues. Trimming at V came to 4 bases and at J to 3 bases, leaving 4 bases not matched to a gene. Germline CDR1 and CDR2: SQVTM and ANQGSEA. The CDR3 nucleotides are TGCAGCGTTGGCGACAGGGGGTACTACAATGAGCAGTTCTTC. Translating it yields CSVGDRGYYNEQFF.

The V call is TRBV25-1, the J call TRBJ1-1; D possibly corresponds to TRBD1 (5 bases). The germline V gene encodes CDR1 MGHDK and CDR2 SYGVNS. The CDR3 has 11 residues. Trimming shortened V by 6 bases and J by 6 bases, and 8 bases separated the two germline ends. CDR3 nucleotide sequence: TGTGCCAGCAGGATGACAGCTGAAGCTTTCTTT. It yields the protein CASRMTAEAFF. The full variable domain, in which reference TRBV25-1 and TRBJ1-1 provide the parts outside the CDR3, is EADIYQTPRYLVIGTGKKITLECSQTMGHDKMYWYQQDPGMELHLIHYSYGVNSTEKGDLSSESTVSRIRTEHFPLTLESARPSHTSQYLCASRMTAEAFFGQGTRLTVV.

V gene TRBV30 combines with J gene TRBJ2-7; tentative D call: TRBD2 (5 bases). Germline V gene data show CDR1 as GTSNPN and CDR2 as SVGIG (reference sequence). The CDR3 has 12 amino acids. Deletions cut 1 base from V and 3 bases from J, with 7 bases between. DNA for the CDR3: TGTGCCTGGAGTGACGAGGGCTACGAGCAGTACTTC. Residues: CAWSDEGYEQYF.

This clone appeared a few times. The rearrangement uses TRBV4-1 and TRBJ1-2, with D hard to call. The V end was cut by 0 bases, the J end by 7 bases, with 15 bases between. The CDR3 consists of 15 residues. Looked up from germline, CDR1 is MGHRA and CDR2 is YSYEKL. The DNA for the CDR3 is TGCGCCAGCAGCCAAGAACGCCCATTAGCTGGTGGCTACACCTTC. Its protein is CASSQERPLAGGYTF.